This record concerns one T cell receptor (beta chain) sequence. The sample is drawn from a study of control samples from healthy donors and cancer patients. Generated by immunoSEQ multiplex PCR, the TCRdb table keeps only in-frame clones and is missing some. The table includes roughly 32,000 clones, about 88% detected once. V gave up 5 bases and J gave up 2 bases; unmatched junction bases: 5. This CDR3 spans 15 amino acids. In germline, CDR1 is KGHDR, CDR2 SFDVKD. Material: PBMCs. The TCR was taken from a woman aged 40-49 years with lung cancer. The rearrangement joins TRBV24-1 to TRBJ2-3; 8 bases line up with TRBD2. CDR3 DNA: TGTGCCACCAGTGGAGAGCGGGGGCACACAGATACGCAGTATTTT. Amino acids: CATSGERGHTDTQYF.